This T cell receptor beta chain was observed in a study of T-cell reconstitution after alpha-beta-depleted transplantation in children. The CDR3 runs 15 residues. This clonotype was counted ten times or more. The TCRbeta library incorporated unique molecular identifiers. TCRdb re-called the PCR reads with MiXCR, one entry per CDR3 protein. This table has hundreds of thousands of distinct CDR3 sequences, over 9.5% appearing once. The sequence was collected from a human donor who donated a stem cell graft to a child with acute myeloid leukemia. Sequencing used PBMCs from the stem cell graft donor, obtained from the stem cell graft. The chain employs TRBV21-1 and TRBJ1-1. TRBV21-1 is a known pseudogene. The CDR3 sequence: CASSFFRTPNTEAFF. CDR3 sequence (DNA): TGTGCCAGCAGCTTTTTTCGGACGCCGAACACTGAAGCTTTCTTT.